Presented here are 16 T cell receptor beta chains from one specimen sequenced in a study of beta chain features in type 1 diabetes. Overall study results and limits: Moderate but significant shortening of TCRB CDR3s was recorded in all four CD4+ subsets from Type 1 diabetes patients.

No antigen has been assigned to these receptors. The investigators reverse transcribed all of the isolated RNA, so they sequenced expressed TCRB transcripts. Profiling relied on immunoSEQ multiplex PCR, and the TCRdb table lists in-frame clones only, not all of them. The table lists 310,000 or so clones, approximately 16% of them singletons. Sequencing was performed on naive CD4+ T cells from blood. All receptors derive from a man aged 18 to 30 with type 1 diabetes.

In its sample, this clone was seen a few times. V gene TRBV7-6 combines with J gene TRBJ2-5; TRBD2 agrees at 7 bases. V was pared by 7 bases and J by 4 bases, with 9 bases of the junction left unmatched. The CDR3 totals 14 residues. The germline V gene encodes CDR1 SGHVS and CDR2 FNYEAQ. This CDR3 reads CASTRAAGRETQYF. The CDR3 DNA reads as TGTGCCAGCACCCGGGCAGCGGGGCGAGAGACCCAGTACTTC.

This clone was detected a few times. The V gene is TRBV28, the J gene TRBJ2-7, with D unclear. V was shortened by 1 base and J by 2 bases, with 9 bases between the two germline ends. The CDR3 consists of 14 residues. CDR1 and CDR2 (germline): MDHEN, SYDVKM. The CDR3 region is CASSLLAGAYEQYF. DNA for the CDR3: TGTGCCAGCAGTTTATTAGCCGGAGCCTACGAGCAGTACTTC.

V usage is TRBV4-2 and J usage is TRBJ2-2; maybe TRBD1 (6 bases). Germline V gene lookup returns CDR1 LGHNA and CDR2 YNFKEQ. This CDR3 has 15 residues. V was clipped by 4 bases and J by 1 base, with 10 bases between them. CDR3 amino acids: CASSLTTGNTGELFF. CDR3 nucleotides: TGTGCCAGCAGCCTTACGACAGGGAACACCGGGGAGCTGTTTTTT.

This clone has more than one count but fewer than ten. The rearrangement links TRBV5-8 to TRBJ2-1; D unclear. Trimming pared 0 bases from V and 3 bases from J, leaving 10 bases between. The CDR3 is 15 residues long. Germline CDR1 reads SGHTS; CDR2 reads YDEGEE. CDR3 sequence: CASSLASGSYNEQFF. The CDR3, as DNA: TGTGCCAGCAGCTTGGCTAGTGGCAGCTACAATGAGCAGTTCTTC.

This clone was found a few times. The J gene is TRBJ2-5, the V gene TRBV14, with TRBD1 identical over 8 bases. Trimming took 6 bases from V and 7 from J; bases not matched to a gene: 10. CDR1 is SGHDN, CDR2 FVKESK, per germline. The CDR3 is made up of 14 amino acids. CDR3 sequence: CASRAGTGGWTQYF. CDR3 in DNA: TGTGCCAGCAGGGCCGGGACAGGTGGATGGACCCAGTACTTC.

The V gene is TRBV29-1, the J gene TRBJ2-2, with a possible D match to TRBD2 (6 bases). CDR3 size: 14 residues. CDR1 and CDR2 (germline): SQVTM, ANQGSEA. V lost 6 bases, J lost 4 bases, and 15 bases lay in between. The chain's CDR3 is CSVDPGLSTGELFF. The CDR3 nucleotides are TGCAGCGTCGATCCGGGACTTTCCACCGGGGAGCTGTTTTTT.

The CDR3 DNA is TGTGCCTGGAGGGCGCAGGGGTACACTGAAGCTTTCTTT. It is translated as CAWRAQGYTEAFF. The gene calls are TRBV30 and TRBJ1-1; D possibly corresponds to TRBD1 (6 bases). Germline values: CDR1 GTSNPN, CDR2 SVGIG (reference sequence). V lost 3 bases to trimming and J lost 3 bases, with 11 bases between them. There are 13 residues in the CDR3.

The chain links TRBV7-6 to TRBJ2-2, with D possibly being TRBD1 (6 bases). The V end lost 5 bases, the J end lost 5 bases, and 18 bases lay between the germline ends. Germline CDR1 and CDR2: SGHVS and FNYEAQ. This CDR3 spans 16 amino acids. The CDR3: CASSGSGVIGTGELFF. The CDR3 nucleotides read TGTGCCAGCAGCGGGTCAGGGGTTATTGGTACCGGGGAGCTGTTTTTT. Together with reference TRBV7-6 and TRBJ2-2, the CDR3 gives the full variable domain: GAGVSQSPRYKVTKRGQDVALRCDPISGHVSLYWYRQALGQGPEFLTYFNYEAQQDKSGLPNDRFSAERPEGSISTLTIQRTEQRDSAMYRCASSGSGVIGTGELFFGEGSRLTVL.

The chain combines TRBV11-2 with TRBJ1-2, with a possible D match to TRBD1 (6 bases). CDR1 and CDR2 (germline): SGHAT, FQNNGV. Trimming removed 6 bases from V and 4 bases from J, with 12 bases in between. The CDR3 is made up of 13 amino acids. CDR3 sequence reads: CASSPDRSYGYTF. CDR3 DNA: TGTGCCAGCAGTCCGGACAGATCCTATGGCTACACCTTC.

CDR3 DNA sequence: TGTGCCAGCAGCGCGGACTCGGACACTGAAGCTTTCTTT. Translated: CASSADSDTEAFF. V is TRBV9 and J is TRBJ1-1; D not resolved. Germline V CDR1 and CDR2: SGDLS, YYNGEE. V was pared by 3 bases and J by 3 bases, with 9 bases between. This CDR3 has 13 amino acids.

The rearrangement links TRBV5-6 to TRBJ2-7, with TRBD2 as a possible D gene (5 bases). Per the germline V gene, CDR1 is SGHDT and CDR2 is YYEEEE. CDR3 length: 14 residues. V dropped 3 bases and J dropped 2 bases, with 12 bases sitting between them. CDR3 DNA: TGTGCCAGCAGCTGGACTTCGACCCCCTACGAGCAGTACTTC. It yields the protein CASSWTSTPYEQYF.

In its sample, this clone was seen a few times. Here the CDR3 reads CAINAGQYF. In DNA, the CDR3 is TGTGCCATCAACGCGGGGCAGTACTTC. The rearrangement joins TRBV2 to TRBJ2-7; tentative D call: TRBD2 (5 bases). V was pared by 10 bases and J by 9 bases, with 10 bases between. The CDR3 covers 9 residues. Germline CDR1 and CDR2: SNHLY and FYNNEI.

V gene TRBV5-6 combines with J gene TRBJ1-2; D possibly corresponds to TRBD1 (5 bases). V was clipped by 0 bases and J by 0 bases, with 6 bases between them. The CDR3 sequence is 14 residues long. Germline values: CDR1 SGHDT, CDR2 YYEEEE. For the CDR3, the DNA is TGTGCCAGCAGCTTGGTGACAGCTAACTATGGCTACACCTTC. This codes for CASSLVTANYGYTF. The full variable domain, completed using reference TRBV5-6 and TRBJ1-2, is DAGVTQSPTHLIKTRGQQVTLRCSPKSGHDTVSWYQQALGQGPQFIFQYYEEEERQRGNFPDRFSGHQFPNYSSELNVNALLLGDSALYLCASSLVTANYGYTFGSGTRLTVV.

Comment on this clone: Other DNA sequences in this sample translate to the same CDR3. The J gene is TRBJ1-3, the V gene TRBV29-1, with a tentative D call TRBD1 (5 bases). The CDR3 runs 13 residues. V shed 5 bases and J shed 0 bases, with 8 bases lying between them. The germline gives CDR1 SQVTM, CDR2 ANQGSEA. CDR3 sequence: CSVQGFSGNTIYF. The CDR3 region has the DNA TGCAGCGTTCAGGGATTCTCTGGAAACACCATATATTTT.

In its sample, this clone was seen a few times. The chain uses TRBV7-2 and TRBJ1-2; 8 bases fit TRBD1. Germline CDR1 SGHTA, CDR2 FQGNSA. V lost 6 bases, J lost 8 bases, and 11 bases stayed unmatched. The CDR3 has 14 residues. CDR3 loop: CASSPSGGGGGYTF. The CDR3 DNA reads TGTGCCAGCAGTCCATCAGGGGGCGGCGGCGGCTACACCTTC. The variable domain in full, completed from reference TRBV7-2 and TRBJ1-2, reads GAGVSQSPSNKVTEKGKDVELRCDPISGHTALYWYRQSLGQGLEFLIYFQGNSAPDKSGLPSDRFSAERTGGSVSTLTIQRTQQEDSAVYLCASSPSGGGGGYTFGSGTRLTVV.

This clone has just a few counts. The rearrangement links TRBV10-2 to TRBJ2-7; the match to TRBD1 covers 9 bases. CDR3 length equals 15 residues. The ends lost 7 bases at V and 7 bases at J; junction bases unmatched: 14. Per germline, CDR1 WSHSY and CDR2 SAAADI. The CDR3 here is CASMGRSGQGWEQYF. Written as DNA, the CDR3 is TGCGCCAGCATGGGTCGTTCAGGACAGGGGTGGGAGCAGTACTTC.